The 13 T cell receptor beta chains in this list originate from one sample, sequenced in a study of cytomegalovirus exposure and HLA in healthy donors. PCR was performed using 60 Vbeta and 13 Jbeta primers. Clones were sequenced by immunoSEQ multiplex PCR, and TCRdb holds only the in-frame ones, with some missing. The table records approximately 120,000 clones, around 80% of them present only once. The specimen sequenced was PBMCs. These receptors were taken from a woman aged 60-75 years in good health and CMV-seropositive.

This rearrangement joins TRBV10-2 to TRBJ2-1; 8 nucleotides align to TRBD1. Germline CDR1 and CDR2: WSHSY and SAAADI. V gave up 7 bases and J gave up 9 bases; unmatched junction bases: 5. The CDR3 sequence is 12 residues long. In nucleotides, the CDR3 is TGCGCCAGCAAGGACAGGGCCACTGAGCAGTTCTTC. Translating gives CASKDRATEQFF.

V and J are TRBV5-1 and TRBJ2-7; 7 nucleotides match TRBD1. Trimming cost V 3 bases and J 0 bases; bases outside gene matches: 15. This CDR3 has 18 amino acids. From germline, CDR1 is SGHRS and CDR2 YFSETQ. The CDR3: CASSSRPGTVSSSYEQYF. CDR3 bases: TGCGCCAGCAGCTCACGTCCCGGGACAGTGTCAAGCTCCTACGAGCAGTACTTC.

CDR3 DNA: TGCGCCAGCAGCTCGGACCCAGGGATCACCGGGGAGCTGTTTTTT. It codes for CASSSDPGITGELFF. This rearrangement joins TRBV5-1 to TRBJ2-2, with D perhaps matching TRBD1 (5 bases). The CDR3 extends over 15 amino acids. The V end was cut by 3 bases, the J end by 4 bases, with 13 bases between. In germline, CDR1 is SGHRS, CDR2 YFSETQ.

The chain employs TRBV19 and TRBJ1-1, with TRBD1 identical over 9 bases. Germline values: CDR1 LNHDA, CDR2 SQIVND (reference sequence). V lost 6 bases, J lost 5 bases, and 10 bases stayed unmatched. The CDR3 has 15 residues. CDR3 region: CASRVAGQGNTEAFF. The CDR3 DNA reads as TGTGCCAGTAGGGTAGCGGGACAGGGTAATACTGAAGCTTTCTTT.

This clone was picked up one time. The V call is TRBV10-3, the J call TRBJ2-7; 12 nucleotides line up with TRBD2. The J segment lost 4 bases and the V segment lost 6 bases, leaving 7 bases of the junction unmatched. The CDR3 has 15 amino acids. Germline V gene data show CDR1 as ENHRY and CDR2 as SYGVKD. The CDR3 nucleotides are TGTGCCATCAGGCCCTCTAGCGGGGGGGCTTACGAGCAGTACTTC. It specifies CAIRPSSGGAYEQYF.

This rearrangement joins TRBV27 to TRBJ2-2, with 11 nucleotides matching TRBD2. The CDR3 covers 14 residues. The V gene end was trimmed by 8 bases and the J gene end by 5 bases; junction bases not matched to a gene: 4. Per germline, CDR1 MNHEY and CDR2 SMNVEV (reference sequence). The chain's CDR3 is CASARLAGTGELFF. DNA for the CDR3: TGTGCCAGCGCCAGACTAGCGGGAACCGGGGAGCTGTTTTTT.

The V call is TRBV9, the J call TRBJ1-6; tentatively, D is TRBD1 (5 bases). CDR1 SGDLS and CDR2 YYNGEE come from the germline V gene. The CDR3 extends over 15 amino acids. The V end was cut by 4 bases, the J end by 7 bases, with 15 bases between. CDR3 region: CASSPQQGVNSPLHF. The CDR3 nucleotides are TGTGCCAGCAGCCCCCAGCAAGGGGTGAATTCACCCCTCCACTTT.

V gene TRBV27 combines with J gene TRBJ2-1; D perhaps matches TRBD2 (9 bases). The CDR3 is 19 residues long. From germline, CDR1 is MNHEY and CDR2 SMNVEV (reference sequence). With 5 bases removed from V and 6 bases from J, the gap between germline ends came to 29 bases. The CDR3 sequence is CASSPRTGWGSSGINEQFF. The CDR3 region has the DNA TGTGCCAGCAGTCCACGGACAGGGTGGGGGTCTAGCGGGATCAATGAGCAGTTCTTC.

The V gene is TRBV11-2, the J gene TRBJ2-3; D not certain. Trimming cost V 1 base and J 8 bases, with 7 bases left between them. The CDR3 length is 12 residues. Germline loops: CDR1 SGHAT, CDR2 FQNNGV. The CDR3 region is CASSLAYGTQYF. The CDR3 region has the DNA TGTGCCAGCAGCTTAGCATACGGTACGCAGTATTTT.

The chain recombines TRBV7-2 with TRBJ2-3; 12 bases fit TRBD2. V shed 3 bases and J 6 bases; nucleotides not matched to a gene: 1. There are 14 residues in the CDR3. The germline V gene has CDR1 SGHTA and CDR2 FQGNSA. The CDR3 DNA reads as TGTGCCAGCAGCTTGGGGACTAGCGGGGATACGCAGTATTTT. Amino acids: CASSLGTSGDTQYF.

The gene calls are TRBV19 and TRBJ2-3; D perhaps matches TRBD1 (7 bases). The V and J ends lost 3 bases and 2 bases respectively, with 15 bases between them. The CDR3 is made up of 16 amino acids. Germline V CDR1 and CDR2: LNHDA, SQIVND (reference sequence). CDR3 region: CASSMGGRGSTDTQYF. CDR3 DNA sequence: TGTGCCAGTAGTATGGGAGGCAGGGGGTCCACAGATACGCAGTATTTT.

Comments on this clone: Germline is not matched at one junction end, which may reflect a read error. V and J are TRBV6-1 and TRBJ1-1; D is undetermined. This CDR3 contains 15 residues. Germline V gene sequence: CDR1 MNHNS, CDR2 SASEGT. The CDR3 sequence is CASREAYWTSTEAFF. The CDR3 DNA reads TGTGCCAGCAGAGAAGCCTACTGGACTTCCACTGAAGCTTTCTTT.

The chain couples TRBV20-1 to TRBJ1-2; D call uncertain. V lost 4 bases and J 3 bases, leaving 3 bases between the germline ends. The CDR3 is 10 amino acids. Germline CDR1 is DFQATT and CDR2 is SNEGSKA (reference sequence). The DNA of the CDR3 is TGCAGTGCTACCGACTATGGCTACACCTTC. It codes for CSATDYGYTF.